Sequencing of this T cell receptor beta chain was carried out in a study of cytomegalovirus exposure and HLA in healthy donors. General study points: The majority of CMV-associated TCR beta chains were reported as apparently HLA-restricted in a later analysis. The likely explanation for a cluster of highly shared sequence variants was sequencing artifact.

The PCR employed 60 Vbeta primers together with 13 Jbeta primers. Data came from immunoSEQ multiplex PCR; TCRdb stores just in-frame clones and leaves some out. The data show about 70,000 clones, around 86% seen once. The CDR3 runs 17 residues. V lost 5 bases to trimming and J lost 0 bases; unmatched junction nucleotides: 14. Germline CDR1 SQVTM, CDR2 ANQGSEA. The donors, nominally healthy at sampling, likely had unrecorded immune exposures. Of note for this clone: What it binds is not known.

Sequencing was performed on PBMCs. The chain is built from TRBV29-1 and TRBJ1-2; 8 nucleotides line up with TRBD1. The sequence was obtained from a woman aged 25 to 39 in good health and CMV-seronegative. The CDR3 region is CSVTGPTDRGSNYGYTF. The CDR3 nucleotides read TGCAGCGTTACCGGACCGACAGACAGGGGATCTAACTATGGCTACACCTTC.